One sample yielded the 14 T cell receptor beta chains listed below, sequenced in a study of CD8+ T cells in alopecia areata. Following extraction, RNA underwent reverse transcription to cDNA, which served as the sequencing template. TCRdb keeps only in-frame clones here, not all; method: immunoSEQ multiplex PCR. The sample lists some 240,000 clones, under 60% occurring once. Described treatment: oral pan-JAK inhibitor, 5-10 mg twice daily. The source was CD4+ T cells sorted from blood, collected at week 4, from a patient treated with tofacitinib. These TCRs come from a human donor with alopecia areata.

V usage is TRBV29-1 and J usage is TRBJ1-2, with no clear D. The CDR3 extends over 11 amino acids. Germline values: CDR1 SQVTM, CDR2 ANQGSEA. Trimming pared 1 base from V and 7 bases from J, leaving 7 bases between. CDR3 protein: CSVEGYSGYTF. CDR3 bases: TGCAGCGTTGAAGGGTACAGTGGCTACACCTTC.

In this sample, this clone turned up once. This chain links TRBV30 with TRBJ1-1, with D perhaps TRBD1 (5 bases). Germline values: CDR1 GTSNPN, CDR2 SVGIG (reference sequence). The CDR3 contains 12 residues. V was clipped by 2 bases and J by 10 bases, with 14 bases between them. As DNA, the CDR3 is TGTGCCTGGAGTTCCAGGGCCCCAGGAGCTTTCTTT. Translation: CAWSSRAPGAFF.

This clone has only a few counts. V gene TRBV5-1 combines with J gene TRBJ2-1, with TRBD2 matching 8 bases. The CDR3 contains 15 residues. CDR1 and CDR2 (germline): SGHRS, YFSETQ. Losses at the gene ends were 1 base for V and 4 bases for J; bases not matched to a gene: 4. Here the CDR3 reads CASSLTSGSYNEQFF. The CDR3 nucleotides read TGCGCCAGCAGCTTGACTAGCGGAAGTTACAATGAGCAGTTCTTC. Looking up the rest from reference TRBV5-1 and TRBJ2-1 gives the full variable domain: KAGVTQTPRYLIKTRGQQVTLSCSPISGHRSVSWYQQTPGQGLQFLFEYFSETQRNKGNFPGRFSGRQFSNSRSEMNVSTLELGDSALYLCASSLTSGSYNEQFFGPGTRLTVL.

This clone was detected only a few times. The CDR3 DNA follows: TGTGCCAGCTCACCACCGGATTCACCCCTCCACTTT. Protein: CASSPPDSPLHF. The chain is built from TRBV18 and TRBJ1-6, with unresolved D. The germline V and J ends were trimmed by 0 bases and 8 bases, with 2 bases remaining between them. Per germline, CDR1 KGHSH and CDR2 LQKENI. The CDR3 has 12 amino acids.

There are a few counts of this clone. J is TRBJ2-2 and V is TRBV29-1; the match to TRBD2 covers 8 bases. CDR1 is SQVTM, CDR2 ANQGSEA, per germline. The length of the CDR3 is 14 residues. The V and J ends lost 4 bases and 4 bases, in that order; junction bases with no gene match: 5. The CDR3 region is CSVVLAGTTGELFF. Here the CDR3 DNA reads TGCAGCGTTGTGTTAGCGGGGACCACCGGGGAGCTGTTTTTT.

The genes are TRBV5-6 and TRBJ1-4; D uncertain. V was shortened by 9 bases and J by 7 bases, with 13 bases between the two germline ends. The CDR3 runs to 12 residues. Germline V lookup: CDR1 SGHDT, CDR2 YYEEEE. This CDR3 is CATSRVGEKLFF. CDR3 nucleotide sequence: TGTGCCACCTCGCGGGTTGGTGAAAAACTGTTTTTT.

Many counts were recorded for this clone. The chain joins TRBV6-6 to TRBJ2-6; D call uncertain. This CDR3 has 15 residues. Germline assignment: CDR1 MNHNY and CDR2 SVGAGI (reference sequence). The V and J ends lost 2 bases and 0 bases respectively, with 5 bases between them. Here the CDR3 DNA reads TGTGCCAGCAGTTACCCCTCCTCTGGGGCCAACGTCCTGACTTTC. It yields the protein CASSYPSSGANVLTF.

This clone has just one count. The V call is TRBV29-1, the J call TRBJ1-1, with TRBD1 as a possible D gene (6 bases). Trimming took 7 bases from V and 9 from J, leaving 21 bases between them. The germline V gene encodes CDR1 SQVTM and CDR2 ANQGSEA. The CDR3 consists of 13 residues. This chain's CDR3 is CSAVFTDRLQAFF. The CDR3 nucleotides are TGCAGCGCCGTATTTACCGACAGGCTACAAGCTTTCTTT.

The chain joins TRBV30 to TRBJ2-3, with 11 nucleotides matching TRBD1. The germline V gene encodes CDR1 GTSNPN and CDR2 SVGIG (reference sequence). After removal of 4 bases from V and 5 bases from J, the junction contained 5 bases not matched to a gene. This CDR3 region has 14 residues. CDR3 nucleotide sequence: TGTGCCTGGATCGGACAGGGGGCCGGAGATACGCAGTATTTT. It specifies CAWIGQGAGDTQYF.

This clone was detected a few times. The chain combines TRBV18 with TRBJ2-7; D is perhaps TRBD1 (5 bases). CDR1 is KGHSH and CDR2 is LQKENI in the germline V gene. Trimming cost V 6 bases and J 2 bases, with 14 bases left between them. CDR3 length: 14 amino acids. CDR3 DNA sequence: TGTGCCAGCTCCCAGGGCAGGACCACCTACGAGCAGTACTTC. Residues: CASSQGRTTYEQYF.

The chain links TRBV2 to TRBJ2-7, with a possible D match to TRBD1 (6 bases). The CDR3 is 14 residues long. V lost 7 bases to trimming and J lost 6 bases, with 19 bases between them. Germline V CDR1 and CDR2: SNHLY, FYNNEI. CDR3 region: CASTGRALGAEQYF. The DNA for the CDR3 is TGTGCCAGCACAGGACGGGCCTTGGGGGCCGAGCAGTACTTC.

This clone was seen only a few times. V usage is TRBV5-1 and J usage is TRBJ2-3, with D unresolved. Trimming removed 2 bases from V and 3 bases from J, with 22 bases in between. The CDR3 loop spans 18 amino acids. Per the germline V gene, CDR1 is SGHRS and CDR2 is YFSETQ. The CDR3 is CASSFPTRRKEGTDTQYF. For the CDR3, the DNA is TGCGCCAGCAGCTTCCCAACCCGACGCAAAGAAGGGACAGATACGCAGTATTTT.

This chain joins TRBV23-1 and TRBJ2-2; TRBD1 aligns across 9 bases. TRBV23-1 is flagged as an ORF with uncertain function. The CDR3 is 16 residues long. V was clipped by 7 bases and J by 5 bases; unmatched bases: 11. CDR3 residues: CASNKEGQGETGELFF. The CDR3 nucleotides are TGCGCCAGCAATAAAGAGGGACAGGGAGAAACCGGGGAGCTGTTTTTT.

This clone has a handful of counts. V is TRBV27 and J is TRBJ1-2; D unresolved. The germline V and J ends were trimmed by 6 bases and 2 bases, with 16 bases remaining between them. This CDR3 spans 15 amino acids. CDR1 MNHEY and CDR2 SMNVEV come from the germline V gene (reference sequence). The CDR3 sequence is CASSPTGGVNYGYTF. CDR3 bases: TGTGCCAGCAGCCCTACGGGAGGTGTGAACTATGGCTACACCTTC.